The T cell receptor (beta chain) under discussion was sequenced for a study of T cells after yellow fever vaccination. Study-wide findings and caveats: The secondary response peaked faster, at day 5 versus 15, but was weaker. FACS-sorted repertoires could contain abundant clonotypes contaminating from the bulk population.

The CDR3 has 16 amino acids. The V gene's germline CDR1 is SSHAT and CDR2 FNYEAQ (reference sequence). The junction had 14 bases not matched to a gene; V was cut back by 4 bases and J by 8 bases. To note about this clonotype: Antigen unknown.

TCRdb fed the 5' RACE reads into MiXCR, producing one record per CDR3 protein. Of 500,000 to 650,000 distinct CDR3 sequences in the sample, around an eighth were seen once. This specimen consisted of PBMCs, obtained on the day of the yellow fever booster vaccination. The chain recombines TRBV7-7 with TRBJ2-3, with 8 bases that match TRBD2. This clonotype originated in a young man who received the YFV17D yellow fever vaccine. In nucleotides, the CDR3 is TGTGCCAGCAGCTCGGCGGGGTCGGGAGGGCCAGCTACGCAGTATTTT. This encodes CASSSAGSGGPATQYF.